Reported below is one T cell receptor (beta chain). This record belongs to a study of shared clonotypes between healthy human individuals. On the study more broadly: CD4 naive and CD4 memory each took three plates per donor, while CD8 naive took two and CD8 memory one.

Negatively enriched CD4+ T cells were divided by CD45RA into naive and memory. The CDR3 covers 14 residues. V was cut by 3 bases and J by 3 bases, with 11 bases left in between. The germline V gene encodes CDR1 WSHSY and CDR2 SAAADI. The assay was immunoSEQ multiplex PCR, and TCRdb's table has in-frame clones only and misses some. The sample holds some 2,100,000 clones, around 95% seen once. The chain uses TRBV10-2 and TRBJ1-1; the D gene is possibly TRBD1 (5 bases). This TCR derives from a man between 18 and 29 years old in good health. Sequencing was performed on naive CD4+ T cells sorted from blood. Subset denoted: CD45RA+ positively selected. This chain's CDR3 is CASSDRVTYTEAFF. The DNA for the CDR3 is TGCGCCAGCAGTGACAGGGTCACATACACTGAAGCTTTCTTT.